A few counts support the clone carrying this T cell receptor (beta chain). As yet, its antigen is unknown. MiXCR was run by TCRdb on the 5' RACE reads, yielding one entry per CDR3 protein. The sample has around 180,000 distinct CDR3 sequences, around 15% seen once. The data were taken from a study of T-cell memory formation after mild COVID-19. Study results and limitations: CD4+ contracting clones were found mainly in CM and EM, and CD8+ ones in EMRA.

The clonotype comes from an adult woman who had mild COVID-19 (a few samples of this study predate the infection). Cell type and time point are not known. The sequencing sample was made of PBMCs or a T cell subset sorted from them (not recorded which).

CDR3 coding DNA: TGTGCCAGCAGCCCCCCGTGGGGGGGTGGCTACACCTTC. Its protein product is CASSPPWGGGYTF. The V gene is TRBV7-2, the J gene TRBJ1-2; a weak D match, TRBD1 (5 bases). The CDR3 loop spans 13 amino acids. Looked up from germline, CDR1 is SGHTA and CDR2 is FQGNSA. Deletions cut 5 bases from V and 7 bases from J, with 14 bases between. Filled out from reference TRBV7-2 and TRBJ1-2, the complete variable domain reads GAGVSQSPSNKVTEKGKDVELRCDPISGHTALYWYRQSLGQGLEFLIYFQGNSAPDKSGLPSDRFSAERTGGSVSTLTIQRTQQEDSAVYLCASSPPWGGGYTFGSGTRLTVV.